This paragraph reports one T cell receptor beta chain. TCRdb redid the calling of the RT-PCR reads with MiXCR, one entry per CDR3 protein. The table shows about a million distinct CDR3 sequences, with about a sixth occurring only once. This specimen belongs to a study of patients and donors after allogeneic stem cell transplantation. Germline V gene data show CDR1 as MNHEY and CDR2 as SMNVEV (reference sequence). The CDR3 contains 14 residues. Trimming removed 10 bases at V and 2 bases at J, with 15 bases between. The specimen was blood, either unsorted or a sorted T cell fraction (not recorded which). The chain has TRBV27 and TRBJ2-1, with no clear D. This TCR derives from a human donor who was either an allogeneic HSCT recipient or a stem cell or donor lymphocyte infusion donor (not recorded which). It is not recorded whose cells these are; they may come from a transplant donor. The CDR3 bases are TGTGCCACCGTCTTGGGAAGCCCCTACAATGAGCAGTTCTTC. This translates into CATVLGSPYNEQFF.